The 18 T cell receptor beta chains below were found in one sample sequenced in a study of T cells in Graves' hyperthyroidism and ophthalmopathy. The investigators amplified TCR beta CDR3 regions from RNA transcripts. An initial round of RT-PCR targeting the TCR CDR3 relied on the HTBI primer set. TCRdb re-called the multiplex PCR reads with MiXCR, one entry per CDR3 protein. The table has about 350,000 distinct CDR3 sequences, about 18% seen once. The specimen sequenced was blood. These receptors were collected from a woman in her twenties or thirties with Graves' hyperthyroidism that later progressed to Graves' ophthalmopathy.

This clonotype was counted at least ten times. This chain connects TRBV30 to TRBJ2-2, with 7 bases fitting TRBD2. Germline CDR1 GTSNPN, CDR2 SVGIG (reference sequence). The CDR3 extends over 13 amino acids. V lost 5 bases to trimming and J lost 0 bases; unmatched junction nucleotides: 0. CDR3 protein: CAWGLANTGELFF. The CDR3 DNA reads as TGTGCCTGGGGACTAGCGAACACCGGGGAGCTGTTTTTT.

This clonotype was observed a handful of times. The chain joins TRBV10-2 to TRBJ2-7; 7 bases are a match to TRBD2. Germline CDR1 and CDR2: WSHSY and SAAADI. This CDR3 contains 14 residues. The J segment lost 7 bases and the V segment lost 8 bases, leaving 14 bases of the junction unmatched. The CDR3 nucleotides are TGCGCCAGCCACTTTCTCCGGGAGGCTGGGGAGCAGTACTTC. Encoded protein: CASHFLREAGEQYF.

This clonotype showed up many times. The J gene is TRBJ2-2, the V gene TRBV19; D gene unclear. Per germline, CDR1 LNHDA and CDR2 SQIVND (reference sequence). V was cut by 5 bases and J by 3 bases, with 7 bases left in between. The CDR3 length is 13 residues. For the CDR3, the DNA is TGTGCCAGTAGTTACAAATACACCGGGGAGCTGTTTTTT. Protein product: CASSYKYTGELFF.

This clonotype showed up many times. The DNA for the CDR3 is TGTGCCAGCAGTTATCCGGCGAACACTGAAGCTTTCTTT. Translated, it gives CASSYPANTEAFF. The chain recombines TRBV6-2 or TRBV6-3 with TRBJ1-1; D remains ambiguous. From germline, CDR1 is MNHEY and CDR2 SVGEGT. Trimming stripped 3 bases from V and 1 base from J, with 6 bases between. The CDR3 runs to 13 residues.

CDR3: CASSAGRYGNQPQHF. CDR3 nucleotides: TGTGCCAGCAGCGCGGGAAGGTATGGCAATCAGCCCCAGCATTTT. The chain joins TRBV6-1 to TRBJ1-5, with D uncertain. CDR1 is MNHNS and CDR2 is SASEGT in the germline V gene. The CDR3 is made up of 15 amino acids. V lost 6 bases to trimming and J lost 2 bases, with 14 bases between them.

This clonotype showed up many times. CDR3 loop: CASSPDRGRSYEQYF. The CDR3 coding sequence is TGTGCCAGCAGCCCCGACAGAGGAAGGTCCTACGAGCAGTACTTC. The chain uses TRBV11-2 and TRBJ2-7; TRBD1 is a possible D gene (5 bases). This CDR3 is built from 15 residues. V lost 5 bases, J lost 1 base, and 15 bases lay in between. CDR1 SGHAT and CDR2 FQNNGV come from the germline V gene. The variable domain in full, completed from reference TRBV11-2 and TRBJ2-7, reads EAGVAQSPRYKIIEKRQSVAFWCNPISGHATLYWYQQILGQGPKLLIQFQNNGVVDDSQLPKDRFSAERLKGVDSTLKIQPAKLEDSAVYLCASSPDRGRSYEQYFGPGTRLTVT.

This clonotype was counted ten times or more. J is TRBJ2-1 and V is TRBV19; 13 bases are a match to TRBD2. Germline V lookup: CDR1 LNHDA, CDR2 SQIVND (reference sequence). J lost 2 bases, V lost 0 bases, and 10 bases had no gene match. This CDR3 spans 20 amino acids. The chain's CDR3 is CASSIDGLAGERGAYNEQFF. The CDR3 nucleotides read TGTGCCAGTAGTATAGACGGACTAGCGGGAGAGAGGGGGGCCTACAATGAGCAGTTCTTC.

V usage is TRBV19 and J usage is TRBJ2-2; D unclear. This CDR3 is 14 amino acids long. Germline values: CDR1 LNHDA, CDR2 SQIVND (reference sequence). V was shortened by 2 bases and J by 3 bases, with 7 bases between the two germline ends. This chain's CDR3 is CASSIWGYTGELFF. CDR3 bases: TGTGCCAGTAGTATATGGGGATACACCGGGGAGCTGTTTTTT.

This clonotype was counted only a few times. The chain recombines TRBV4-1 with TRBJ2-2, with 7 nucleotides matching TRBD1. V trimming: 2 bases; J trimming: 5 bases; junction bases outside the gene matches: 5. This CDR3 comprises 15 residues. Germline loops: CDR1 MGHRA, CDR2 YSYEKL. DNA for the CDR3: TGCGCCAGCAGCCAAACAGGGGTTGGGACCGGGGAGCTGTTTTTT. This translates into CASSQTGVGTGELFF.

Many counts were recorded for this clonotype. The rearrangement links TRBV29-1 to TRBJ2-7; no clear D gene. Per germline, CDR1 SQVTM and CDR2 ANQGSEA. The CDR3 is 11 amino acids. Trimming cost V 5 bases and J 3 bases, with 8 bases left between them. This chain's CDR3 is CSVTRGYEQYF. Written as DNA, the CDR3 is TGCAGCGTTACAAGAGGCTACGAGCAGTACTTC.

To note about this clonotype: A much larger clone lies one base from this, so it may be a read error. CDR3: CASSAGGTGASPLHF. The DNA for the CDR3 is TGTGCCAGCAGCGCAGGGGGGACTGGCGCTTCACCCCTCCACTTT. This sequence joins TRBV9 and TRBJ1-6, with 7 bases aligning to TRBD1. The germline V gene encodes CDR1 SGDLS and CDR2 YYNGEE. J was trimmed by 9 bases and V by 3 bases; bases with no gene match: 9. The CDR3 is made up of 15 amino acids.

This clonotype was detected ten times or more. This chain uses TRBV3-1 with TRBJ2-3, with TRBD2 identical over 11 bases. Looked up from germline, CDR1 is LGHDT and CDR2 is YNNKEL (reference sequence). V lost 0 bases and J lost 2; bases outside the gene matches: 7. The CDR3 runs 18 residues. This CDR3 reads CASSQDFLSGGDTDTQYF. The CDR3 DNA sequence: TGTGCCAGCAGCCAAGATTTCCTTAGCGGGGGGGACACAGATACGCAGTATTTT.

This clonotype was counted many times. This chain joins TRBV2 and TRBJ2-2, with D perhaps matching TRBD1 (5 bases). Trimming stripped 4 bases from V and 2 bases from J, with 11 bases between. Germline CDR1 and CDR2: SNHLY and FYNNEI. The CDR3 is 15 amino acids. CDR3 DNA sequence: TGTGCCAGCAGTGTAGGACACGATAACACCGGGGAGCTGTTTTTT. It is translated as CASSVGHDNTGELFF. Drawing the rest from reference TRBV2 and TRBJ2-2, the complete variable domain is EPEVTQTPSHQVTQMGQEVILRCVPISNHLYFYWYRQILGQKVEFLVSFYNNEISEKSEIFDDQFSVERPDGSNFTLKIRSTKLEDSAMYFCASSVGHDNTGELFFGEGSRLTVL.

This clonotype was detected many times. This rearrangement joins TRBV7-9 to TRBJ2-7; D gene ambiguous. Germline loops: CDR1 SEHNR, CDR2 FQNEAQ (reference sequence). The germline V and J ends were trimmed by 3 bases and 0 bases, with 9 bases remaining between them. This CDR3 is built from 14 residues. The CDR3 is CASSFSASSYEQYF. The CDR3 DNA follows: TGTGCCAGCAGCTTTTCCGCGAGCTCCTACGAGCAGTACTTC.

The J gene is TRBJ1-2, the V gene TRBV5-6, with TRBD1 as a possible D gene (5 bases). The CDR3 spans 15 residues. Germline V gene lookup returns CDR1 SGHDT and CDR2 YYEEEE. V lost 0 bases and J 6 bases, leaving 15 bases between the germline ends. The CDR3 spells CASSLGTGTRDGYTF. CDR3 nucleotide sequence: TGTGCCAGCAGCTTGGGAACCGGGACTAGGGATGGCTACACCTTC.

This clonotype came up many times. This chain joins TRBV12-3 or TRBV12-4 and TRBJ2-3, with D tentatively TRBD2 (5 bases). V dropped 6 bases and J dropped 2 bases, with 12 bases sitting between them. This CDR3 spans 14 amino acids. The CDR3 DNA reads TGTGCCAGCAGATCCCCGGGGTACACAGATACGCAGTATTTT. It codes for CASRSPGYTDTQYF.

This clonotype appeared many times. The chain couples TRBV28 to TRBJ2-5; tentative D call: TRBD2 (7 bases). Trimming took off 6 bases at V and 5 bases at J, with 19 bases between the two ends. CDR3 length: 15 amino acids. Germline CDR1 and CDR2: MDHEN and SYDVKM. The DNA of the CDR3 is TGTGCCAGCAGCCTTCGGGGGGCCGGGAGCGAGACCCAGTACTTC. It codes for CASSLRGAGSETQYF.

There are many counts of this clonotype. J is TRBJ1-5 and V is TRBV20-1; D remains unclear. This CDR3 has 14 amino acids. V shed 4 bases and J shed 10 bases, with 20 bases lying between them. The germline gives CDR1 DFQATT, CDR2 SNEGSKA (reference sequence). CDR3 in amino acids: CSAILTDSVPPQHF. The CDR3 DNA reads as TGCAGTGCTATATTGACGGATTCCGTTCCCCCCCAGCATTTT.